This is a list of T cell receptor beta chains from one sample in a study of T cell repertoires in cytomegalovirus infection. TCRdb used MiXCR to reprocess the reads, holding one entry per CDR3 protein. The sample holds around 300,000 distinct CDR3 sequences; around a tenth are singletons and the top ten take around 4.1%. The sequenced material came from PBMCs. The receptors were gathered from a human donor in good health (CMV status not recorded). Some clones in this sample may be carry-over from other donors' samples. Each CDR3 is given with its conserved first and last residue. Each record gives: CDR3 DNA, CDR3 protein, CDR3 length, V gene, clone size, J gene, D gene. The D gene is left open where the match is weak. Size is omitted from some rows. Given values are once, few, many or a class for expanded clones.

TGTGCCAGCTCTCTATACAGGCATCATGAGCAGTTCTTC | CASSLYRHHEQFF | 13 | TRBV18 | - | TRBJ2-1 | -
TGTGCCAGCAGCTCCAAAGGGGTAGCGGGGTTCTCCTACGAGCAGTACTTC | CASSSKGVAGFSYEQYF | 17 | TRBV7-2 | many | TRBJ2-7 | TRBD2
TGTGCCAGCAGGTCGGAGATAGCTAATGAAAAACTGTTTTTT | CASRSEIANEKLFF | 14 | TRBV12-3/TRBV12-4 | - | TRBJ1-4 | -
TGCAGTGCTAGGCAGAGGTCGGCCTGGGGGTCACCCCTCCACTTT | CSARQRSAWGSPLHF | 15 | TRBV20-1 | - | TRBJ1-6 | -
TGTGCCAGCAGCCCGGACCGTACTGAAGCTTTCTTT | CASSPDRTEAFF | 12 | TRBV11-1 | many | TRBJ1-1 | -
TGTGCCAGCAGTTTACTCGAGGGTCAGCCCCAGCATTTT | CASSLLEGQPQHF | 13 | TRBV12-3/TRBV12-4 | many | TRBJ1-5 | -
TGTGCCAGCAGCTCTGGGCCCGATGAGCAGTTCTTC | CASSSGPDEQFF | 12 | TRBV5-3 | - | TRBJ2-1 | -
TGTGCCAGCACCGGGGACACACACAGGGTCGCCGTCAGTCCTCGTGGCTACACCTTC | CASTGDTHRVAVSPRGYTF | 19 | TRBV5-6 | - | TRBJ1-2 | -
TGTGCCAACGGGGGTTACACTGAAGCTTTCTTT | CANGGYTEAFF | 11 | TRBV12-3/TRBV12-4 | few | TRBJ1-1 | -
TGTGCCAGCAGCCCGACCTTGGGGAATGAGCAGTTCTTC | CASSPTLGNEQFF | 13 | TRBV7-2 | many | TRBJ2-1 | -
TGTGCCACCAGCAGAGTCCTGAGGGTTGATGAAAAACTGTTTTTT | CATSRVLRVDEKLFF | 15 | TRBV15 | few | TRBJ1-4 | -
TGCGCCAGCAGCCCCCTTGAGGGAGGGCCTCATCATGAGCAGTTCTTC | CASSPLEGGPHHEQFF | 16 | TRBV4-3 | many | TRBJ2-1 | TRBD2
TGTGCCAGCAGCTTAGCCCCGCTCGGGGGGCGAGGCTACACCTTC | CASSLAPLGGRGYTF | 15 | TRBV7-8 | many | TRBJ1-2 | -
TGTGCCAGCAGTTTAAGTCCAGGGGGAGACTACGAGCAGTACTTC | CASSLSPGGDYEQYF | 15 | TRBV27 | - | TRBJ2-7 | TRBD1
TGTGCCAGCAGTTCGGGACCCGTGTCACGGGATACGCAGTATTTT | CASSSGPVSRDTQYF | 15 | TRBV6-2/TRBV6-3 | - | TRBJ2-3 | -
TGTGCCAGCAGTGAATTTGGGACGGGACAAGAGACCCAGTACTTC | CASSEFGTGQETQYF | 15 | TRBV2 | few | TRBJ2-5 | -
TGTGCCAGCAGCGTAACCGGGACCATCACCTACGAGCAGTACTTC | CASSVTGTITYEQYF | 15 | TRBV7-2 | many | TRBJ2-7 | -
TGTGCCAGCAGACGCCCGGGCACCTATGGCTACACCTTC | CASRRPGTYGYTF | 13 | TRBV3-1 | many | TRBJ1-2 | -
TGTGCCAGCAGCTTAGCGCCTTCGGGGGACACAGATACGCAGTATTTT | CASSLAPSGDTDTQYF | 16 | TRBV7-9 | few | TRBJ2-3 | -
TGTGCCAGCAGCCTTGCGGGGTTGGGCACCGGGGAGCTGTTTTTT | CASSLAGLGTGELFF | 15 | TRBV4-2 | few | TRBJ2-2 | -
TGTGCCATCTCCGGACTAGCCCACGGGGGTGAGCAGTACTTC | CAISGLAHGGEQYF | 14 | TRBV10-3 | few | TRBJ2-7 | TRBD2
TGTGCCAGCAGCTTCACCAGGGATGAGCAGTTCTTC | CASSFTRDEQFF | 12 | TRBV7-9 | few | TRBJ2-1 | -
TGTGCCAGCAGCTTAGACCTTAGGGCTAACCAGTACTTC | CASSLDLRANQYF | 13 | TRBV7-2 | few | TRBJ2-5 | -
TGTGCCAGCAGGCCGGTAACTAGCGGGGTCTCCTACGAGCAGTACTTC | CASRPVTSGVSYEQYF | 16 | TRBV6-5 | - | TRBJ2-7 | TRBD2
TGTGGAGCGACTAGCGTACCATACGAGCAGTACTTC | CGATSVPYEQYF | 12 | TRBV2 | - | TRBJ2-7 | TRBD2
TGCGCCAGCAGCCCGGTAGCGGGAGGGCCGGAGACCCAGTACTTC | CASSPVAGGPETQYF | 15 | TRBV5-1 | few | TRBJ2-5 | TRBD2
TGTGCCAGCAGCGCCTTAGGCAGCGGGGGGTTGAACACTGAAGCTTTCTTT | CASSALGSGGLNTEAFF | 17 | TRBV7-9 | few | TRBJ1-1 | -
TGTGCCAGCAGGGTGGGACGGCTAAATCAGCCCCAGCATTTT | CASRVGRLNQPQHF | 14 | TRBV11-3 | many | TRBJ1-5 | -